This entry lists 11 T cell receptor beta chains sequenced from one sample in a study of T cells in Graves' hyperthyroidism and ophthalmopathy. Using RNA transcripts as the source, TCR beta CDR3 regions were amplified. HTBI primers drove first-round RT-PCR of the TCR CDR3. MiXCR was run by TCRdb on the multiplex PCR reads, yielding one entry per CDR3 protein. The sample carries just under 750,000 distinct CDR3 sequences, just over 35% recorded once. The sequenced sample consisted of blood. Receptor source: a woman in her 40s with Graves' hyperthyroidism.

V gene TRBV2 combines with J gene TRBJ1-5; D is perhaps TRBD1 (5 bases). In germline, CDR1 is SNHLY, CDR2 FYNNEI. Trimming removed 7 bases at V and 3 bases at J, with 10 bases between. CDR3 length: 13 amino acids. CDR3 sequence reads: CASIQGPNQPQHF. CDR3 DNA sequence: TGTGCCAGCATTCAGGGCCCCAATCAGCCCCAGCATTTT. Variable domain in full (rest from reference TRBV2 and TRBJ1-5): EPEVTQTPSHQVTQMGQEVILRCVPISNHLYFYWYRQILGQKVEFLVSFYNNEISEKSEIFDDQFSVERPDGSNFTLKIRSTKLEDSAMYFCASIQGPNQPQHFGDGTRLSIL.

The sample holds many counts of this clonotype. The rearrangement joins TRBV15 to TRBJ2-7, with D possibly matching TRBD2 (6 bases). Germline V gives CDR1 LNHNV, CDR2 YYDKDF (reference sequence). The CDR3 is 15 residues long. V was clipped by 1 base and J by 3 bases, with 13 bases between them. CDR3 in amino acids: CATSRGPGESYEQYF. The CDR3 nucleotides read TGTGCCACCAGCAGAGGCCCGGGGGAGAGCTACGAGCAGTACTTC.

This clonotype was recorded at least ten times. CDR3 amino acids: CASRPRGWDNSPLHF. DNA for the CDR3: TGTGCCAGCCGTCCTCGGGGTTGGGATAATTCACCCCTCCACTTT. The chain employs TRBV12-3 or TRBV12-4 and TRBJ1-6; unclear D gene. With 8 bases removed from V and 5 bases from J, the gap between germline ends came to 16 bases. This CDR3 contains 15 residues.

The chain has TRBV27 and TRBJ1-1, with 9 bases fitting TRBD1. Germline assignment: CDR1 MNHEY and CDR2 SMNVEV (reference sequence). V shed 6 bases, J shed 2 bases, and the junction held 7 bases outside the gene matches. CDR3 length: 15 residues. The CDR3 DNA sequence: TGTGCCAGCAGGCAGACAGGGGGGTATAACACTGAAGCTTTCTTT. Translation: CASRQTGGYNTEAFF.

The gene calls are TRBV15 and TRBJ2-7; D is uncertain. The V gene's germline CDR1 is LNHNV and CDR2 YYDKDF (reference sequence). Trimming took off 0 bases at V and 2 bases at J, with 5 bases between the two ends. The CDR3 has 13 residues. CDR3 nucleotide sequence: TGTGCCACCAGCAGAGATCTCGCCTACGAGCAGTACTTC. As protein: CATSRDLAYEQYF. Full variable domain (rest looked up from reference TRBV15 and TRBJ2-7): DAMVIQNPRYQVTQFGKPVTLSCSQTLNHNVMYWYQQKSSQAPKLLFHYYDKDFNNEADTPDNFQSRRPNTSFCFLDIRSPGLGDTAMYLCATSRDLAYEQYFGPGTRLTVT.

This clonotype was recorded at least ten times. The chain couples TRBV7-2 to TRBJ1-2; D possibly corresponds to TRBD1 (5 bases). V was pared by 5 bases and J by 4 bases, with 14 bases between. The CDR3 has 14 amino acids. The germline V gene encodes CDR1 SGHTA and CDR2 FQGNSA. The CDR3 region is CASSPGREIYGYTF. The CDR3 DNA sequence: TGTGCCAGCAGCCCGGGACGGGAGATCTATGGCTACACCTTC.

V is TRBV5-5 and J is TRBJ2-2; no reliable D call. From germline, CDR1 is SGHKS and CDR2 YYEKEE (reference sequence). The CDR3 runs to 17 residues. V gave up 0 bases and J gave up 0 bases, with 12 bases separating them. CDR3 DNA sequence: TGTGCCAGCAGCTTGGTTCTGGATCCCGCGAACACCGGGGAGCTGTTTTTT. This translates into CASSLVLDPANTGELFF.

This clonotype was counted a single time. One junction end does not reproduce the germline sequence, and a read error may be involved. The V gene is TRBV4-1, the J gene TRBJ2-6, with 7 bases matching TRBD2. CDR3 length: 16 amino acids. Germline V gene data show CDR1 as MGHRA and CDR2 as YSYEKL. CDR3 nucleotides: TGTGCCAGCAGCCAAGATGGGGGGGCTGGGGCCAACGTCCTGACTTTC. Residues: CASSQDGGAGANVLTF.

This clonotype showed up many times. This chain uses TRBV6-5 with TRBJ1-2; 9 bases map to TRBD1. The CDR3 is made up of 13 amino acids. Per germline, CDR1 MNHEY and CDR2 SVGAGI. Trimming at V came to 8 bases and at J to 7 bases, leaving 8 bases not matched to a gene. The CDR3 loop reads CASYKQGAVGYTF. The DNA of the CDR3 is TGTGCCAGCTACAAACAGGGGGCTGTTGGCTACACCTTC.

Only a few counts were recorded for this clonotype. The rearrangement links TRBV7-8 to TRBJ1-1; D gene unclear. Germline V gene data show CDR1 as SGHVS and CDR2 as FQNEAQ. V lost 2 bases to trimming and J lost 7 bases, with 20 bases between them. This CDR3 comprises 16 residues. The CDR3 region has the DNA TGTGCCAGCAGCTTACAGCCTCCGGCCCTAGAGGGTGAAGCTTTCTTT. Its translation is CASSLQPPALEGEAFF.

The gene calls are TRBV7-3 and TRBJ2-7, with D perhaps TRBD1 (6 bases). V was clipped by 4 bases and J by 5 bases, with 21 bases between them. The germline CDR1 and CDR2 sequences are SGHTA and FQGTGA. The CDR3 is made up of 16 amino acids. CDR3 region: CASSSMGPAGVHEQYF. The CDR3 DNA follows: TGTGCCAGCAGCTCTATGGGCCCAGCAGGGGTCCACGAGCAGTACTTC. The full variable domain, in which reference TRBV7-3 and TRBJ2-7 provide the parts outside the CDR3, is GAGVSQTPSNKVTEKGKYVELRCDPISGHTALYWYRQSLGQGPEFLIYFQGTGAADDSGLPNDRFFAVRPEGSVSTLKIQRTERGDSAVYLCASSSMGPAGVHEQYFGPGTRLTVT.